Shown below are 5 T cell receptor beta chains from a single sample sequenced in a study of T cell repertoires in cytomegalovirus infection. These receptors lack a known antigen. TCRdb ran MiXCR on the reads and lists one entry per CDR3 protein. The sample carries 750,000 to 950,000 distinct CDR3 sequences, under 35% recorded once. Sequenced here: cultured CD8+ T cells from PBMCs, sampled from culture after CMV antigen stimulation. These receptors were taken from a human donor in good health (CMV status not recorded). Some clones in this sample may be carry-over from other donors' samples.

The chain carries TRBV5-5 and TRBJ2-1; 11 positions match TRBD1. The CDR3 totals 16 residues. J was trimmed by 5 bases and V by 4 bases; bases with no gene match: 8. Germline CDR1 SGHKS, CDR2 YYEKEE (reference sequence). The CDR3 DNA follows: TGTGCCAGCAGCACCGGGACAGGGGGATCGAACAATGAGCAGTTCTTC. Amino acids: CASSTGTGGSNNEQFF.

This rearrangement joins TRBV11-2 to TRBJ2-7, with D tentatively TRBD1 or TRBD2 (5 bases each). CDR3 length: 16 residues. The V gene lost 5 bases and the J gene lost 7 bases, with 24 bases spanning the gap. The germline gives CDR1 SGHAT, CDR2 FQNNGV. CDR3 in DNA: TGTGCCAGCAGCGCAGGGACCAACGGACTCCTAGGGGAGCAGTACTTC. Amino acid sequence: CASSAGTNGLLGEQYF.

This clonotype was seen more than once but under ten times. The chain joins TRBV6-2 or TRBV6-3 to TRBJ1-4; TRBD1 matches at 8 bases. The CDR3 totals 16 residues. J lost 5 bases, V lost 0 bases, and 5 bases had no gene match. In germline, CDR1 is MNHEY, CDR2 SVGEGT. The CDR3 bases are TGTGCCAGCAGTTACTCCCAGTGGACAGGGAATGAAAAACTGTTTTTT. Its translation: CASSYSQWTGNEKLFF.

This chain connects TRBV20-1 to TRBJ1-2, with D possibly matching TRBD1 (6 bases). In germline, CDR1 is DFQATT, CDR2 SNEGSKA (reference sequence). The CDR3 covers 15 residues. V lost 3 bases and J 2 bases, leaving 16 bases between the germline ends. DNA for the CDR3: TGCAGTGCTAGTTCACACAGGGTTTCGAACTATGGCTACACCTTC. Amino acid sequence: CSASSHRVSNYGYTF.

In its sample, this clonotype was seen many times. The rearrangement uses TRBV5-5 and TRBJ1-2, with 8 nucleotides matching TRBD1. Trimming removed 3 bases from V and 4 bases from J; junction bases left unmatched: 2. The length of the CDR3 is 13 residues. Germline V gene sequence: CDR1 SGHKS, CDR2 YYEKEE (reference sequence). The CDR3 loop reads CASSSTGAYGYTF. As DNA, the CDR3 is TGTGCCAGCAGCTCGACAGGGGCCTATGGCTACACCTTC.